This T cell receptor (beta chain) was sequenced during a study of blood T cell repertoires in COVID-19. The method was immunoSEQ multiplex PCR; TCRdb's version includes in-frame clones alone and lacks a portion of them. This sample yields a few hundred thousand clones, of which 80% to 90% are seen a single time; approximately 8.7% belongs to the top ten. This CDR3 region has 19 residues. Germline values: CDR1 SGHTA, CDR2 FQGNSA. V lost 1 base and J lost 7; bases outside the gene matches: 19. The clonotype was recovered from a middle-aged man who had recovered from COVID-19. The chain carries TRBV7-2 and TRBJ2-7, with 10 bases lining up with TRBD1. The source material was PBMCs or T cells enriched from blood (not recorded which). The CDR3 nucleotides read TGTGCCAGCAGCTTAGGGGGTAGGACCCGAGGGACAGGGGAAAAGGAGCAGTACTTC. Its translation: CASSLGGRTRGTGEKEQYF.